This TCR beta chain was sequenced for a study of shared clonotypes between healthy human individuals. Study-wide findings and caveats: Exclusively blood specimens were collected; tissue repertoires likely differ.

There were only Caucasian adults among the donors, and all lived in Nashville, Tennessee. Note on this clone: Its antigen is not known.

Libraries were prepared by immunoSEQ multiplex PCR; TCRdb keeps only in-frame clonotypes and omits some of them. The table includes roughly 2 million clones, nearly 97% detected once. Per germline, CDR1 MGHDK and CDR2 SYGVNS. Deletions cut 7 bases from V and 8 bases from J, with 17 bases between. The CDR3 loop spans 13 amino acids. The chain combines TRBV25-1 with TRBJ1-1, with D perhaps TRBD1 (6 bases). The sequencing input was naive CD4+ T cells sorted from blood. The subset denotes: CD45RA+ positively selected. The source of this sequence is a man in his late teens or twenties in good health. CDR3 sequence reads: CASKEAGELEAFF. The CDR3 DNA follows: TGTGCCAGCAAGGAGGCAGGGGAGTTGGAAGCTTTCTTT.